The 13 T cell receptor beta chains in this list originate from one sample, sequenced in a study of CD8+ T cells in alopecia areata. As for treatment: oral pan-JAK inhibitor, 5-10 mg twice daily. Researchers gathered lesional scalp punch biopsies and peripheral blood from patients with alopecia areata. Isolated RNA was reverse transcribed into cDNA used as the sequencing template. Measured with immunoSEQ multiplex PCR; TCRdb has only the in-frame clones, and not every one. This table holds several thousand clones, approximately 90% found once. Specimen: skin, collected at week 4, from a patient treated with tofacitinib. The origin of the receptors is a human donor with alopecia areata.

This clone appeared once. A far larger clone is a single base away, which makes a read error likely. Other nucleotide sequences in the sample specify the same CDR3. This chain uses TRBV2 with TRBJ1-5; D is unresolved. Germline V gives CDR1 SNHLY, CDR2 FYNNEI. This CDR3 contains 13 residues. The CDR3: CASSEALGMPQHF. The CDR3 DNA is TGCGCCAGCAGTGAAGCCTTGGGTATGCCCCAGCATTTT. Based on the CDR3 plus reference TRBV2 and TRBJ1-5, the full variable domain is EPEVTQTPSHQVTQMGQEVILRCVPISNHLYFYWYRQILGQKVEFLVSFYNNEISEKSEIFDDQFSVERPDGSNFTLKIRSTKLEDSAMYFCASSEALGMPQHFGDGTRLSIL.

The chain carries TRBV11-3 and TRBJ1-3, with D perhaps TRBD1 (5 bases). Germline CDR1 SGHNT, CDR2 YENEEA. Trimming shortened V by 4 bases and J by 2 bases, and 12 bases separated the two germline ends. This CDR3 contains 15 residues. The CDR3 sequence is CASSSSGAPGNTIYF. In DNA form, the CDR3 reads TGTGCCAGCAGCTCCTCCGGGGCCCCTGGAAACACCATATATTTT.

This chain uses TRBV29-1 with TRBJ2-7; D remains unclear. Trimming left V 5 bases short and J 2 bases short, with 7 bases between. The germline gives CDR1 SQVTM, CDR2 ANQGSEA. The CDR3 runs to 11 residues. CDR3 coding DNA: TGCAGCGTTACGGAAACCTACGAGCAGTACTTC. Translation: CSVTETYEQYF.

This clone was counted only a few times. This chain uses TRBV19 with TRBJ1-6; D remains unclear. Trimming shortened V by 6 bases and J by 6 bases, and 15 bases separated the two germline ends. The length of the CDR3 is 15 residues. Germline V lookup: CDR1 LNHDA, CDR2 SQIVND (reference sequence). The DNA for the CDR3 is TGTGCCAGTAGAATCGCCGCGGAAAGTAATTCACCCCTCCACTTT. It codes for CASRIAAESNSPLHF.

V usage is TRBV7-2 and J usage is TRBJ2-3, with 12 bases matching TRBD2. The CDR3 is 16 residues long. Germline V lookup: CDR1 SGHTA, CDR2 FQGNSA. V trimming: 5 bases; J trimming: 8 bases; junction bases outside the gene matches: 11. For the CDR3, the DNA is TGTGCCAGCAGCGAAAGACTAGCGGGGGCCCCGGGTACGCAGTATTTT. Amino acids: CASSERLAGAPGTQYF.

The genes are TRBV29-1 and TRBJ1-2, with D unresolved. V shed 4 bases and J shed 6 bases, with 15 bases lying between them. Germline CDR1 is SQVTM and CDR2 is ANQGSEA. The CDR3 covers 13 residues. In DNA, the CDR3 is TGCAGCGTTGCCCCAGGCGTTCTTGATGGCTACACCTTC. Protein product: CSVAPGVLDGYTF.

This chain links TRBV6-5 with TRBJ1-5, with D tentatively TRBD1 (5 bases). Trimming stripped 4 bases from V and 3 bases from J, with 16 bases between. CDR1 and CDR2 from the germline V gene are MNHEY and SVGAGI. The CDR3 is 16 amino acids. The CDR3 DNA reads TGTGCCAGCAGTTCTACGGGGACGGTGACCAATCAGCCCCAGCATTTT. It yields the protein CASSSTGTVTNQPQHF.

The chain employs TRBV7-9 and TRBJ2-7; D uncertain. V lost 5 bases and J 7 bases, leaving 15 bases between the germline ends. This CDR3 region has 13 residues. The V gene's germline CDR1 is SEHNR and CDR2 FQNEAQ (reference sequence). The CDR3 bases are TGTGCCAGCAGCCCCCGCCCCGCCGGGGAGCAGTACTTC. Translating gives CASSPRPAGEQYF.

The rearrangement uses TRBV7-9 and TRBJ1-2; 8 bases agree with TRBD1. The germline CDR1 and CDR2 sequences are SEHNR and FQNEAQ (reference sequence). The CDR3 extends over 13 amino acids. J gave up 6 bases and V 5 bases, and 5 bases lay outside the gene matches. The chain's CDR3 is CASSVTGVDGYTF. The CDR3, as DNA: TGTGCCAGCAGCGTGACAGGGGTGGATGGCTACACCTTC. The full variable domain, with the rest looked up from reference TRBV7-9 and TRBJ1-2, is DTGVSQNPRHKITKRGQNVTFRCDPISEHNRLYWYRQTLGQGPEFLTYFQNEAQLEKSRLLSDRFSAERPKGSFSTLEIQRTEQGDSAMYLCASSVTGVDGYTFGSGTRLTVV.

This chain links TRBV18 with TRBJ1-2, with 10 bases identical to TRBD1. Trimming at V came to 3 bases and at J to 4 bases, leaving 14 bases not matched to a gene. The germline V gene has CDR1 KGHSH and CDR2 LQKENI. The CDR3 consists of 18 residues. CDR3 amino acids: CASSPLPATGGVGYGYTF. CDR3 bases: TGTGCCAGCTCACCCCTACCCGCGACAGGGGGCGTGGGCTATGGCTACACCTTC.

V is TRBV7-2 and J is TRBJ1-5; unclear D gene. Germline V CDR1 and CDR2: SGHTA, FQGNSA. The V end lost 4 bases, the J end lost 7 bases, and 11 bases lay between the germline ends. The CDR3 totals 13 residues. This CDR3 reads CASSWNLDQPQHF. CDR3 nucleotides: TGTGCCAGCAGCTGGAACTTGGACCAGCCCCAGCATTTT.

The CDR3 region is CASSPSGGRTDTQYF. The CDR3 bases are TGTGCCAGCAGTCCATCGGGGGGCCGCACAGATACGCAGTATTTT. The V gene is TRBV2, the J gene TRBJ2-3, with D tentatively TRBD2 (7 bases). The germline gives CDR1 SNHLY, CDR2 FYNNEI. V was clipped by 5 bases and J by 1 base, with 13 bases between them. The CDR3 spans 15 residues.

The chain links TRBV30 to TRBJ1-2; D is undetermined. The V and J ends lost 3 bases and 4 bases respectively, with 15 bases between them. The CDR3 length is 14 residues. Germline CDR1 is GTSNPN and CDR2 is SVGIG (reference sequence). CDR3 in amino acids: CAWRNTGGRYGYTF. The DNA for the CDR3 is TGTGCCTGGAGGAATACGGGCGGTCGCTATGGCTACACCTTC.